The 10 T cell receptor beta chains below all came from one sample that was sequenced in a study of radiation and T cells in renal cell carcinoma. Clones were read by immunoSEQ multiplex PCR, and TCRdb kept only the in-frame ones, dropping some. This sample carries approximately 170,000 clones, approximately 90% of them seen once, and the ten largest clones take about 10%. The time point here: blood 4 weeks post-SBRT, at nephrectomy. Treatment of the sample: 15 Gy SBRT to primary tumor, nephrectomy 4 weeks later. The sequenced sample was blood, obtained from a patient whose treatment included radiotherapy and nephrectomy. The receptors stem from a woman between 45 and 60 years old with renal cell carcinoma.

J is TRBJ2-1 and V is TRBV7-6, with D possibly matching TRBD1 (5 bases). Germline values: CDR1 SGHVS, CDR2 FNYEAQ. V was cut by 2 bases and J by 0 bases, with 11 bases left in between. CDR3 length: 16 amino acids. The CDR3 region is CASSLSRGSSYNEQFF. The CDR3 nucleotides are TGTGCCAGCAGCTTAAGTAGGGGTAGCTCCTACAATGAGCAGTTCTTC.

The CDR3 here is CASSRGTGEKRYGYTF. CDR3 DNA: TGTGCCAGTAGTAGGGGGACAGGGGAGAAGAGATATGGCTACACCTTC. V usage is TRBV19 and J usage is TRBJ1-2; 10 nucleotides match TRBD1. The germline gives CDR1 LNHDA, CDR2 SQIVND (reference sequence). V lost 4 bases and J lost 5; bases outside the gene matches: 10. The length of the CDR3 is 16 residues.

V gene TRBV6-1 combines with J gene TRBJ1-1, with D perhaps matching TRBD1 (5 bases). This CDR3 has 16 amino acids. From germline, CDR1 is MNHNS and CDR2 SASEGT. V shed 3 bases and J shed 0 bases, with 14 bases lying between them. The CDR3 DNA follows: TGTGCCAGCAGTGATTTGTGGGCGGGGGTGAACACTGAAGCTTTCTTT. Amino acid sequence: CASSDLWAGVNTEAFF.

V is TRBV29-1 and J is TRBJ2-3; D possibly corresponds to TRBD2 (6 bases). Germline CDR1 SQVTM, CDR2 ANQGSEA. Trimming stripped 2 bases from V and 9 bases from J, with 12 bases between. This CDR3 is built from 12 residues. The CDR3 DNA is TGCAGCGTTGAAAGGGGTCGGGGGACGCAGTATTTT. Its translation is CSVERGRGTQYF.

Only one count was recorded for this clone. The V call is TRBV9, the J call TRBJ1-2; D call uncertain. In germline, CDR1 is SGDLS, CDR2 YYNGEE. The CDR3 runs 14 residues. Trimming took off 4 bases at V and 1 base at J, with 11 bases between the two ends. In nucleotides, the CDR3 is TGTGCCAGCAGCAAAACCGGGAGTAACTATGGCTACACCTTC. Translated: CASSKTGSNYGYTF.

This clone was seen a few times. V is TRBV5-4 and J is TRBJ1-1; no firm D call. Germline assignment: CDR1 SGHNT and CDR2 YYREEE (reference sequence). Trimming took off 3 bases at V and 5 bases at J, with 8 bases between the two ends. The CDR3 has 12 amino acids. CDR3 protein: CASSWGGTEAFF. In DNA, the CDR3 is TGTGCCAGCAGCTGGGGTGGGACTGAAGCTTTCTTT.

The sample holds one count of this clone. The chain joins TRBV5-8 to TRBJ1-2; D is unclear. V lost 0 bases and J 2 bases, leaving 8 bases between the germline ends. Looked up from germline, CDR1 is SGHTS and CDR2 is YDEGEE. The CDR3 runs 14 residues. In DNA, the CDR3 is TGTGCCAGCAGCTTGGGAGGATCGAACTATGGCTACACCTTC. Translation gives CASSLGGSNYGYTF.

This clone occurred once. The chain combines TRBV29-1 with TRBJ2-7; the match to TRBD2 covers 7 bases. The germline V gene has CDR1 SQVTM and CDR2 ANQGSEA. The CDR3 runs 13 residues. V lost 0 bases to trimming and J lost 5 bases; unmatched junction nucleotides: 4. In nucleotides, the CDR3 is TGCAGCGTTGAAGAACTAGCGACGGACGAGCAGTACTTC. This gives the protein CSVEELATDEQYF.

The J gene is TRBJ2-2, the V gene TRBV30; 7 bases map to TRBD2. Germline V gives CDR1 GTSNPN, CDR2 SVGIG (reference sequence). The CDR3 covers 13 residues. V was clipped by 1 base and J by 5 bases; unmatched bases: 1. Here the CDR3 DNA reads TGTGCCTGGAGTGCGCGGGGGACCGGGGAGCTGTTTTTT. This sequence encodes CAWSARGTGELFF.

This clone appeared a single time. The rearrangement uses TRBV7-2 and TRBJ2-5; 12 bases agree with TRBD1. J was trimmed by 6 bases and V by 1 base; bases with no gene match: 6. Germline assignment: CDR1 SGHTA and CDR2 FQGNSA. This CDR3 comprises 16 residues. As DNA, the CDR3 is TGTGCCAGCAGCTTAGAAATCGGGACAGGGGGCAAGACCCAGTACTTC. This codes for CASSLEIGTGGKTQYF.